The 17 T cell receptor beta chains below all came from one sample that was sequenced in a study of CD8+CD57+ T cells in acquired aplastic anemia. Only patients with CD8+CD57+ cell expansion on flow cytometry were chosen for sequencing. According to the study, genomic DNA was the template for TCR beta VDJ and CDR3 profiling. TCRdb called the reads again in MiXCR, with one record for every CDR3 protein. The data hold approximately 260,000 distinct CDR3 sequences, with 82% observed a single time. Sequencing was carried out using sorted CD4+, CD8+, or CD8+CD57+ T cells (not recorded which) from PBMCs. All receptors come from a human donor with aplastic anemia.

About this clonotype itself: The junction departs from the called germline gene at one end, perhaps through a read error. The rearrangement uses TRBV7-9 and TRBJ2-1, with 9 bases lining up with TRBD2. Germline lookup yields CDR1 SEHNR and CDR2 FQNEAQ (reference sequence). This CDR3 is 16 amino acids long. CDR3 sequence reads: CASSLELSGGSEEQFF. The CDR3 nucleotides are TGCGCCAGCAGCTTAGAACTAAGCGGGGGGAGTGAAGAGCAGTTCTTC. The entire variable domain, with the rest obtained from reference TRBV7-9 and TRBJ2-1, is as follows: DTGVSQNPRHKITKRGQNVTFRCDPISEHNRLYWYRQTLGQGPEFLTYFQNEAQLEKSRLLSDRFSAERPKGSFSTLEIQRTEQGDSAMYLCASSLELSGGSEEQFFGPGTRLTVL.

J is TRBJ2-5 and V is TRBV14; D is possibly TRBD2 (6 bases). V lost 0 bases and J lost 2, with 19 bases in between. Germline V lookup: CDR1 SGHDN, CDR2 FVKESK. The CDR3 consists of 18 residues. CDR3 protein: CASSQDRIRGRTQETQYF. CDR3 bases: TGTGCCAGCAGCCAAGATAGGATTCGGGGGAGGACTCAAGAGACCCAGTACTTC.

The chain is built from TRBV4-3 and TRBJ2-6; a possible D gene is TRBD2 (5 bases). Germline V CDR1 and CDR2: LGHNA, YSLEER. V lost 0 bases and J lost 0, with 12 bases in between. The CDR3 runs to 18 residues. The CDR3 coding sequence is TGCGCCAGCAGCCAAGAACGGCGGGCTTACTCTGGGGCCAACGTCCTGACTTTC. Protein sequence: CASSQERRAYSGANVLTF.

V is TRBV9 and J is TRBJ1-1; D is uncertain. The CDR3 length is 15 residues. Germline V gene data show CDR1 as SGDLS and CDR2 as YYNGEE. Trimming cost V 0 bases and J 11 bases, with 20 bases left between them. The CDR3 region is CASSVGSDTHSYAFF. CDR3 DNA: TGTGCCAGCAGCGTAGGGTCAGATACGCACTCTTATGCTTTCTTT.

On this clonotype: A read error may produce the germline difference seen at one junction end. This chain connects TRBV7-3 to TRBJ1-2; perhaps TRBD1 as D (6 bases). The germline V gene has CDR1 SGHTA and CDR2 FQGTGA. This CDR3 comprises 13 residues. CDR3 nucleotides: TGTGCCAGCAGTCTAGCGGGGGCAGCTTCTGAGCAGTTC. Its protein is CASSLAGAASEQF. The full variable domain, in which reference TRBV7-3 and TRBJ1-2 provide the parts outside the CDR3, is GAGVSQTPSNKVTEKGKYVELRCDPISGHTALYWYRQSLGQGPEFLIYFQGTGAADDSGLPNDRFFAVRPEGSVSTLKIQRTERGDSAVYLCASSLAGAASEQFGSGTRLTVV.

As concerns this clonotype: A read error is likely, as this CDR3 ends without the conserved phenylalanine or tryptophan. Because the CDR3's place on the DNA is in doubt, the DNA is left out and the CDR3 is given as listed by TCRdb. V and J are TRBV9 and TRBJ2-1; the table's D call, TRBD2, was not checked against the DNA. Germline-derived CDR1 and CDR2 are SGDLS and YYNGEE. The CDR3 length equals 13 residues, ends included. The chain's CDR3 is CASSVEDYHLVNI.

With regard to this clonotype: The CDR3 does not end in the conserved phenylalanine or tryptophan, so this is likely a read error. The limits of the CDR3 on the DNA are not certain, so only TCRdb's listed CDR3 is given. The rearrangement links TRBV7-2 to TRBJ2-3; TRBD1 reflects the table's D call only, with no check against the DNA. Inclusive of both ends, the CDR3 amounts to 13 amino acids. Germline V gene lookup returns CDR1 SGHTA and CDR2 FQGNSA. The CDR3 loop is CASSRPSKGTHEQ.

With regard to this clonotype: The CDR3 ends on some other residue instead of the conserved phenylalanine or tryptophan, so this is likely a read error. No DNA is shown, since the ends of the CDR3 on it are uncertain; the CDR3 is the one TCRdb lists. J is TRBJ2-5 and V is TRBV2. Germline CDR1 SNHLY, CDR2 FYNNEI. Inclusive of both ends, the CDR3 amounts to 14 amino acids. The CDR3: CASGEGSAQKPQFG.

Points on this clonotype: A much bigger clone sits one base away, suggesting this may be a read error. As the CDR3 is not closed by the conserved phenylalanine or tryptophan, this likely results from a read error. The genes are TRBV9 and TRBJ1-1; 7 bases are shared with TRBD1. The CDR3 totals 16 residues. J lost 1 base, V lost 3 bases, and 9 bases had no gene match. Per germline, CDR1 SGDLS and CDR2 YYNGEE. CDR3 region: CASSDPQGVANTEAFL. The DNA for the CDR3 is TGTGCCAGCAGCGACCCCCAGGGGGTCGCGAACACTGAAGCTTTCCTT.

This sequence joins TRBV7-8 and TRBJ2-7; TRBD1 agrees at 7 bases. This CDR3 is built from 18 residues. Trimming at V came to 3 bases and at J to 1 base, leaving 15 bases not matched to a gene. CDR1 is SGHVS, CDR2 FQNEAQ, per germline. The CDR3 coding sequence is TGTGCCAGCAGCTTTGCGGCAGACGGGACAGCCCTTTCCTACGAGCAGTACGTC. Translated: CASSFAADGTALSYEQYV.

The chain employs TRBV5-4 and TRBJ1-6; no clear D gene. CDR1 is SGHNT and CDR2 is YYREEE in the germline V gene (reference sequence). The CDR3 is 14 amino acids. Trimming left V 2 bases short and J 5 bases short, with 8 bases between. The CDR3 loop reads CASSFTSNNSPLHF. In DNA, the CDR3 is TGTGCCAGCAGCTTTACTAGCAATAATTCACCCCTCCACTTT. Full variable domain (missing parts from reference TRBV5-4 and TRBJ1-6): ETGVTQSPTHLIKTRGQQVTLRCSSQSGHNTVSWYQQALGQGPQFIFQYYREEENGRGNFPPRFSGLQFPNYSSELNVNALELDDSALYLCASSFTSNNSPLHFGNGTRLTVT.

This clonotype was recorded once. A junction boundary mismatches the germline segment, possibly from a read error. The rearrangement joins TRBV2 to TRBJ2-1, with a possible D match to TRBD2 (7 bases). This CDR3 comprises 14 residues. CDR1 and CDR2 from the germline V gene are SNHLY and FYNNEI. CDR3: CASSEGGGGGEQFF. DNA of the CDR3: TGTGCCAGCAGCGAAGGGGGGGGGGGAGGTGAGCAGTTCTTC.

This chain connects TRBV7-2 to TRBJ1-2; unclear D gene. Trimming removed 5 bases from V and 12 bases from J, with 13 bases in between. There are 11 residues in the CDR3. The V gene's germline CDR1 is SGHTA and CDR2 FQGNSA. DNA of the CDR3: TGTGCCAGCAGCGTCCTGGATGGAGACACCTTC. Its protein is CASSVLDGDTF.

V usage is TRBV19 and J usage is TRBJ1-2; D remains unclear. CDR1 LNHDA and CDR2 SQIVND come from the germline V gene (reference sequence). V was clipped by 7 bases and J by 5 bases, with 20 bases between them. The CDR3 is 15 residues long. The CDR3 loop is CASIDRSGVLYGYTF. CDR3 DNA: TGTGCCAGTATTGATAGGAGCGGGGTTTTATATGGCTACACCTTC.

A note on this clonotype: One base away lies a much larger clone, so this may be a sequencing read error. Because it lacks the conserved phenylalanine or tryptophan at the end, this CDR3 is likely a read error. The DNA is left out, because the CDR3 cannot be placed on it with certainty; the CDR3 is given as TCRdb lists it. The V gene is TRBV2, the J gene TRBJ1-1; TRBD1, the D gene given by the table, was not confirmed from the DNA. The length of the CDR3 is 15 amino acids, counting both ends. Germline loops: CDR1 SNHLY, CDR2 FYNNEI. The CDR3 loop reads CASGDGGTDTQDFCS.

The gene calls are TRBV9 and TRBJ1-1, with D tentatively TRBD1 (6 bases). The CDR3 extends over 15 amino acids. Germline V gene lookup returns CDR1 SGDLS and CDR2 YYNGEE. V lost 4 bases to trimming and J lost 12 bases, with 25 bases between them. CDR3 in amino acids: CASSPWGSGDNDPFF. The CDR3 DNA reads TGTGCCAGCAGCCCCTGGGGCTCTGGGGACAACGACCCTTTCTTT.

This clonotype was recorded once. The CDR3 region has the DNA TGTGCCAGCAGCTTGCCAGGGGGCGCCGGCTATGGCTACCAGTACGTC. Protein: CASSLPGGAGYGYQYV. The rearrangement joins TRBV7-3 to TRBJ2-7, with TRBD1 matching over 8 bases. Germline loops: CDR1 SGHTA, CDR2 FQGTGA. This CDR3 comprises 16 residues. J was trimmed by 10 bases and V by 3 bases; bases with no gene match: 17.